This TCR beta chain was documented in a study of blood T cell repertoires in COVID-19. Study overall: COVID-19 samples collected from the United States, Italy and Spain covered acute and convalescent phases. PBMCs, B-cell-depleted T cells, or T cells were the source of the cDNA or gDNA that made up the material.

In germline, CDR1 is SNHLY, CDR2 FYNNEI. Trimming stripped 1 base from V and 4 bases from J, with 12 bases between. The length of the CDR3 is 15 residues. Authors' data handling: Amplification of reference gene primers was used by the study to estimate nucleated cell counts. The repertoire was sequenced with immunoSEQ multiplex PCR; TCRdb's copy has only in-frame clones and lacks some. For V, J and clone size, that table is used; D and trimming come from the DNA. The sample shows 110,000 to 150,000 clones, about 80% of them seen only once. The sample comprised peripheral blood. This receptor was obtained from a human donor in a cohort sampled during active COVID-19. The chain joins TRBV2 to TRBJ2-3; a weak D match, TRBD2 (6 bases). The CDR3 bases are TGTGCCAGCAGTGAAGTAACATGGGGGGCAGATACGCAGTATTTT. Its translation: CASSEVTWGADTQYF.